These 22 T cell receptor beta chains came from one sample sequenced in a study of blood T cell repertoires in COVID-19. Repertoires were generated with immunoSEQ multiplex PCR, while TCRdb's copy carries only in-frame clones and drops some. The sample contains about 390,000 clones, around nine tenths of which appear only once. Sequenced sample: PBMCs or T cells enriched from blood (not recorded which). Receptors originate from a woman aged 45-59 years who had recovered from COVID-19.

J is TRBJ2-3 and V is TRBV7-9; perhaps TRBD1 as D (6 bases). Germline-derived CDR1 and CDR2 are SEHNR and FQNEAQ (reference sequence). The CDR3 spans 15 residues. The ends were cut back, 3 bases at V and 6 bases at J, with 16 bases in the middle. CDR3 in amino acids: CASSFRRGQGDTQYF. The CDR3 DNA sequence: TGTGCCAGCAGCTTTCGCAGGGGCCAGGGGGATACGCAGTATTTT. The whole variable domain, filled in from reference TRBV7-9 and TRBJ2-3, reads DTGVSQNPRHKITKRGQNVTFRCDPISEHNRLYWYRQTLGQGPEFLTYFQNEAQLEKSRLLSDRFSAERPKGSFSTLEIQRTEQGDSAMYLCASSFRRGQGDTQYFGPGTRLTVL.

About this clone: A junction boundary mismatches the germline segment, possibly from a read error. The rearrangement joins TRBV12-3 or TRBV12-4 to TRBJ1-3; weak D call: TRBD1 (5 bases). The CDR3 consists of 10 residues. CDR3 amino acids: CASSPDTEHF. The CDR3 bases are TGTGCCAGCAGCCCGGACACGGAGCATTTT.

In its sample, this clone was seen once. The V and J genes are TRBV29-1 and TRBJ1-2, with a tentative D call TRBD1 (6 bases). The CDR3 loop spans 14 amino acids. V shed 3 bases and J shed 7 bases, with 18 bases lying between them. From germline, CDR1 is SQVTM and CDR2 ANQGSEA. In DNA form, the CDR3 reads TGCAGCGTTGATATCTGGGGGCAAGGTGGTGGCTACACCTTC. It yields the protein CSVDIWGQGGGYTF.

The rearrangement joins TRBV19 to TRBJ1-4; 9 nucleotides match TRBD1. This CDR3 has 13 amino acids. The germline V gene encodes CDR1 LNHDA and CDR2 SQIVND (reference sequence). With 6 bases clipped from V and 5 bases from J, the junction kept 1 base outside the gene matches. For the CDR3, the DNA is TGTGCCAGTAGGACAGGGGGAAATGAAAAACTGTTTTTT. Translation gives CASRTGGNEKLFF. The whole variable domain, filled in from reference TRBV19 and TRBJ1-4, reads DGGITQSPKYLFRKEGQNVTLSCEQNLNHDAMYWYRQDPGQGLRLIYYSQIVNDFQKGDIAEGYSVSREKKESFPLTVTSAQKNPTAFYLCASRTGGNEKLFFGSGTQLSVL.

This chain joins TRBV28 and TRBJ2-7; 7 bases agree with TRBD1. CDR1 MDHEN and CDR2 SYDVKM come from the germline V gene. V shed 7 bases and J 3 bases; nucleotides not matched to a gene: 6. This CDR3 is built from 13 residues. The CDR3 nucleotides read TGTGCCAGCACGCCAGGGACAGACTACGAGCAGTACTTC. Its protein product is CASTPGTDYEQYF.

The rearrangement joins TRBV10-3 to TRBJ2-7, with 8 bases aligning to TRBD1. V lost 3 bases to trimming and J lost 6 bases; unmatched junction nucleotides: 16. The CDR3 sequence is 17 residues long. CDR1 is ENHRY and CDR2 is SYGVKD in the germline V gene. The CDR3 spells CAISESSSRQGAAEQYF. The CDR3 DNA is TGTGCCATCAGTGAAAGTTCTTCGAGGCAGGGGGCGGCCGAGCAGTACTTC.

The rearrangement joins TRBV25-1 to TRBJ1-2; D unclear. There are 14 residues in the CDR3. The V and J ends lost 4 bases and 3 bases respectively, with 12 bases between them. Per the germline V gene, CDR1 is MGHDK and CDR2 is SYGVNS. In DNA form, the CDR3 reads TGTGCCAGCAGTGGTGGTGACGGGTACTATGGCTACACCTTC. Amino acids: CASSGGDGYYGYTF.

The V call is TRBV28, the J call TRBJ2-4; 7 bases are shared with TRBD2. CDR1 and CDR2 (germline): MDHEN, SYDVKM. The junction had 19 bases not matched to a gene; V was cut back by 5 bases and J by 9 bases. This CDR3 spans 17 amino acids. In nucleotides, the CDR3 is TGTGCCAGCAGTCTAGACCCGGGACTAAGAAGGGAAGGCATTCAGTACTTC. Translated: CASSLDPGLRREGIQYF.

The genes are TRBV6-5 and TRBJ2-6; D is unresolved. Germline loops: CDR1 MNHEY, CDR2 SVGAGI. Trimming pared 6 bases from V and 1 base from J, leaving 7 bases between. This CDR3 has 14 amino acids. CDR3 region: CASSPDSGANVLTF. The CDR3 DNA sequence: TGTGCCAGCAGCCCAGATTCTGGGGCCAACGTCCTGACTTTC.

This clone was counted once. J is TRBJ2-1 and V is TRBV5-1, with 8 bases aligning to TRBD1. Germline assignment: CDR1 SGHRS and CDR2 YFSETQ. CDR3 length equals 17 residues. J lost 4 bases, V lost 2 bases, and 11 bases had no gene match. This CDR3 is CASSFRGPLLVYNEQFF. The CDR3 bases are TGCGCCAGCAGCTTCAGGGGGCCCCTCTTAGTTTACAATGAGCAGTTCTTC.

The J gene is TRBJ2-3, the V gene TRBV3-1 (or the pseudogene TRBV3-2); a weak D match, TRBD2 (5 bases). The V and J ends lost 3 bases and 3 bases respectively, with 16 bases between them. The CDR3 contains 16 residues. The V gene's germline CDR1 is LGHDT and CDR2 YNNKEL (reference sequence). CDR3 nucleotide sequence: TGTGCCAGCAGCCACTGGGCCTCGACGGGGACAGATACGCAGTATTTT. The encoded protein is CASSHWASTGTDTQYF.

The sample holds a few counts of this clone. The CDR3 DNA reads TGCGCCAGCAGCTCGCGGACATCCACCGGGGAGCTGTTTTTT. Protein: CASSSRTSTGELFF. V usage is TRBV5-1 and J usage is TRBJ2-2; a weak D match, TRBD1 (5 bases). CDR3 length: 14 amino acids. Trimming removed 3 bases from V and 4 bases from J, with 10 bases in between. CDR1 is SGHRS, CDR2 YFSETQ, per germline.

This chain uses TRBV7-8 with TRBJ2-1, with D possibly being TRBD1 (6 bases). Germline CDR1 and CDR2: SGHVS and FQNEAQ. V was trimmed by 2 bases and J by 15 bases, leaving 20 bases between them. CDR3 size: 14 residues. CDR3 bases: TGTGCCAGCAGCTTATCCGGGACAATCGGGGATGCGTTCTTC. Its translation is CASSLSGTIGDAFF.

The chain carries TRBV7-6 and TRBJ2-3; 10 positions agree with TRBD1. This CDR3 has 15 amino acids. CDR1 is SGHVS, CDR2 FNYEAQ, per germline. The V segment lost 5 bases and the J segment 2 bases; nucleotides outside the gene matches: 4. The CDR3 nucleotides read TGTGCCAGCAGCCGGGGACAGGGGCCCACAGATACGCAGTATTTT. This sequence encodes CASSRGQGPTDTQYF.

This clone was counted only a few times. The chain has TRBV7-9 and TRBJ1-2; no reliable D call. This CDR3 region has 14 residues. V was shortened by 5 bases and J by 4 bases, with 14 bases between the two germline ends. Germline V lookup: CDR1 SEHNR, CDR2 FQNEAQ (reference sequence). CDR3 nucleotides: TGTGCCAGCAGCCCGGGAGCTAGTTTCTATGGCTACACCTTC. Protein sequence: CASSPGASFYGYTF.

The chain couples TRBV2 to TRBJ1-1; 11 bases map to TRBD1. In germline, CDR1 is SNHLY, CDR2 FYNNEI. V was pared by 5 bases and J by 5 bases, with 7 bases of the junction left unmatched. This CDR3 has 15 residues. This chain's CDR3 is CASSSGQGARTEAFF. Here the CDR3 DNA reads TGTGCCAGCAGTTCCGGACAGGGGGCTCGGACTGAAGCTTTCTTT.

J is TRBJ2-1 and V is TRBV7-2; 12 nucleotides line up with TRBD2. CDR3 length: 16 amino acids. J gave up 8 bases and V 5 bases, and 10 bases lay outside the gene matches. Looked up from germline, CDR1 is SGHTA and CDR2 is FQGNSA. The CDR3 is CASSAYGLAGPDEQFF. The CDR3 nucleotides are TGTGCCAGCAGCGCTTATGGACTAGCGGGGCCTGATGAGCAGTTCTTC.

The chain uses TRBV5-1 and TRBJ1-1, with D possibly matching TRBD1 (6 bases). The CDR3 covers 16 residues. V lost 0 bases and J 0 bases, leaving 12 bases between the germline ends. Germline V gene lookup returns CDR1 SGHRS and CDR2 YFSETQ. The CDR3 reads CASSLALTGMNTEAFF. In DNA, the CDR3 is TGCGCCAGCAGCTTGGCCTTAACAGGGATGAACACTGAAGCTTTCTTT.

The rearrangement links TRBV5-5 to TRBJ1-1; D remains unclear. Germline CDR1 SGHKS, CDR2 YYEKEE (reference sequence). Trimming took off 0 bases at V and 4 bases at J, with 13 bases between the two ends. This CDR3 is 15 amino acids long. The chain's CDR3 is CASSLASLVSTEAFF. The CDR3 DNA is TGTGCCAGCAGCTTGGCCTCACTAGTCAGCACTGAAGCTTTCTTT.

This clone was counted only a few times. The chain combines TRBV21-1 with TRBJ2-3; the table's TRBD1 call for D was not verified on the DNA. TRBV21-1 counts as a pseudogene. The CDR3 sequence is 14 residues long. The CDR3, as DNA: TGTGCCAGCATGGACAGGGGCCGCACAGATACGCAGTATTTT. Translated: CASMDRGRTDTQYF.

The V and J genes are TRBV6-2 or TRBV6-3 and TRBJ2-3; D is perhaps TRBD2 (6 bases). V was clipped by 4 bases and J by 3 bases, with 14 bases between them. CDR1 and CDR2 from the germline V gene are MNHEY and SVGEGT. The CDR3 spans 15 residues. CDR3 protein: CASSSGGVGTDTQYF. As DNA, the CDR3 is TGTGCCAGCAGTTCCGGCGGGGTAGGGACAGATACGCAGTATTTT.

DNA for the CDR3: TGCAGCTTGATAGGGACAGGGAAGTACAATGAGCAGTTCTTC. Amino acid sequence: CSLIGTGKYNEQFF. This chain connects TRBV29-1 to TRBJ2-1, with 9 bases matching TRBD1. V lost 8 bases and J lost 4; bases outside the gene matches: 9. Germline lookup yields CDR1 SQVTM and CDR2 ANQGSEA. The CDR3 runs 14 residues.